Following are 21 T cell receptor beta chains from one sample sequenced in a study of OX40 agonist ivuxolimab in advanced cancers. Only in-frame clones appear in the TCRdb table, and some are missing; sequencing was by immunoSEQ multiplex PCR. In the table there are some 78,000 clones, about 85% of which are singletons. The material sequenced was CD4+ or CD8+ T cells sorted from blood, taken in a trial of the OX40 agonist ivuxolimab. Receptor source: an adult with an advanced solid tumor such as melanoma, head and neck, liver or kidney cancer.

The CDR3 bases are TGTGCCAGCGGACAGGTTGGTGGGGCCAACGTCCTGACTTTC. Protein product: CASGQVGGANVLTF. The chain carries TRBV5-5 and TRBJ2-6; 7 bases match TRBD1. V lost 7 bases to trimming and J lost 3 bases; unmatched junction nucleotides: 4. Germline CDR1 is SGHKS and CDR2 is YYEKEE (reference sequence). The CDR3 length is 14 residues.

The CDR3 loop reads CASSDETEDIYEQYF. The CDR3 DNA is TGCGCCAGCAGTGATGAGACAGAGGACATCTACGAGCAGTACTTC. This chain connects TRBV10-1 to TRBJ2-7, with D possibly TRBD1 on 5 matching bases. V was pared by 3 bases and J by 3 bases, with 15 bases between. This CDR3 is 15 amino acids long. Per germline, CDR1 WNHNN and CDR2 SYGVQD (reference sequence).

This clone has a single count. The rearrangement joins TRBV19 to TRBJ2-1; the D gene is possibly TRBD2 (6 bases). Germline loops: CDR1 LNHDA, CDR2 SQIVND (reference sequence). V was clipped by 8 bases and J by 0 bases, with 14 bases between them. CDR3 length equals 15 residues. The CDR3 region is CASLGRPSSYNEQFF. The CDR3 nucleotides are TGTGCCAGTTTGGGGAGGCCGAGCTCCTACAATGAGCAGTTCTTC.

The J gene is TRBJ1-2, the V gene TRBV11-2, with 8 bases fitting TRBD1. This CDR3 region has 15 residues. CDR1 is SGHAT, CDR2 FQNNGV, per germline. V lost 4 bases to trimming and J lost 0 bases; unmatched junction nucleotides: 4. CDR3 nucleotides: TGTGCCAGCAGCTGGGACAGGCTCACTAACTATGGCTACACCTTC. Protein sequence: CASSWDRLTNYGYTF.

This clone has more than one count but fewer than ten. The chain combines TRBV5-1 with TRBJ2-3; 8 bases are shared with TRBD2. The CDR3 extends over 14 amino acids. Trimming took 6 bases from V and 4 from J; bases not matched to a gene: 7. Germline-derived CDR1 and CDR2 are SGHRS and YFSETQ. CDR3 nucleotide sequence: TGCGCCAGCACCCCTAGCGGGTCATCAGATACGCAGTATTTT. Protein sequence: CASTPSGSSDTQYF.

The chain is built from TRBV2 and TRBJ1-1; D uncertain. The CDR3 has 11 amino acids. Trimming stripped 8 bases from V and 1 base from J, with 5 bases between. Germline CDR1 and CDR2: SNHLY and FYNNEI. The CDR3 spells CASEENTEAFF. CDR3 DNA sequence: TGTGCCAGCGAAGAGAACACTGAAGCTTTCTTT.

The chain recombines TRBV11-2 with TRBJ2-5; no definite D call. CDR3 length: 12 amino acids. CDR1 is SGHAT, CDR2 FQNNGV, per germline. V gave up 5 bases and J gave up 7 bases, with 11 bases separating them. CDR3 bases: TGTGCCAGCAGCCCGGCGACGGGGACCCAGTACTTC. The encoded protein is CASSPATGTQYF.

This clone has a single count. The V gene is TRBV7-2, the J gene TRBJ1-3; D gene unclear. Trimming pared 1 base from V and 3 bases from J, leaving 7 bases between. The CDR3 length is 14 residues. Germline V gene lookup returns CDR1 SGHTA and CDR2 FQGNSA. CDR3 bases: TGTGCCAGCAGCTTAGGAGTCGGTGGAAACACCATATATTTT. This gives the protein CASSLGVGGNTIYF. The whole variable domain, remainder taken from reference TRBV7-2 and TRBJ1-3, is GAGVSQSPSNKVTEKGKDVELRCDPISGHTALYWYRQSLGQGLEFLIYFQGNSAPDKSGLPSDRFSAERTGGSVSTLTIQRTQQEDSAVYLCASSLGVGGNTIYFGEGSWLTVV.

CDR3 nucleotide sequence: TGTGCCAGCAGCTTACCGGACAGCTATGGCTACACCTTC. Protein: CASSLPDSYGYTF. This rearrangement joins TRBV5-6 to TRBJ1-2; D may be TRBD1 (6 bases). V was cut by 2 bases and J by 4 bases, with 9 bases left in between. Per the germline V gene, CDR1 is SGHDT and CDR2 is YYEEEE. This CDR3 comprises 13 residues.

The rearrangement uses TRBV5-6 and TRBJ1-2, with 10 bases lining up with TRBD1. CDR1 SGHDT and CDR2 YYEEEE come from the germline V gene. V lost 0 bases, J lost 4 bases, and 3 bases stayed unmatched. This CDR3 spans 15 amino acids. The CDR3 loop is CASSLGGTGAYGYTF. In DNA form, the CDR3 reads TGTGCCAGCAGCTTGGGCGGGACAGGGGCCTATGGCTACACCTTC.

Comments on this clone: At one end the junction does not follow the germline gene, possibly because of a read error. The chain uses TRBV2 and TRBJ1-5; a possible D gene is TRBD1 (6 bases). Germline-derived CDR1 and CDR2 are SNHLY and FYNNEI. The CDR3 is made up of 14 amino acids. The CDR3 reads CASTEVGGGQPQHF. The CDR3 region has the DNA TGTGCCAGCACTGAAGTGGGGGGCGGTCAGCCCCAGCATTTT.

The chain couples TRBV6-6 to TRBJ2-7; D may be TRBD2 (5 bases). This CDR3 region has 16 residues. The ends were cut back, 2 bases at V and 0 bases at J, with 14 bases in the middle. Germline V lookup: CDR1 MNHNY, CDR2 SVGAGI (reference sequence). The CDR3 sequence: CASSYPPTTSSYEQYF. The CDR3, as DNA: TGTGCCAGCAGTTACCCTCCGACTACCTCCTCCTACGAGCAGTACTTC.

The V gene is TRBV30, the J gene TRBJ1-2, with 7 bases identical to TRBD1. V lost 1 base and J lost 5; bases outside the gene matches: 13. Germline CDR1 GTSNPN, CDR2 SVGIG (reference sequence). The CDR3 is 16 residues long. As DNA, the CDR3 is TGTGCCTGGAGTGCCCCCCCCGGGACAGACAAGTATGGCTACACCTTC. Its protein product is CAWSAPPGTDKYGYTF.

The CDR3 DNA reads TGCAGCGTTGAATTAGCCGTCACAGATACGCAGTATTTT. Amino acids: CSVELAVTDTQYF. V and J are TRBV29-1 and TRBJ2-3; D not certain. Germline V gene lookup returns CDR1 SQVTM and CDR2 ANQGSEA. Between the trimmed V and J ends, which lost 2 bases and 2 bases, there was a span of 8 bases. This CDR3 region has 13 residues.

V and J are TRBV2 and TRBJ2-3, with D possibly matching TRBD1 (6 bases). Germline loops: CDR1 SNHLY, CDR2 FYNNEI. The CDR3 runs to 14 residues. V was pared by 2 bases and J by 6 bases, with 12 bases between. Written as DNA, the CDR3 is TGTGCCAGCAGTGAAAAGTGGCAGGGGGATACGCAGTATTTT. It specifies CASSEKWQGDTQYF.

CDR3 in amino acids: CASRGQGGEKLFF. CDR3 nucleotide sequence: TGTGCCAGCAGGGGACAGGGAGGCGAAAAACTGTTTTTT. V usage is TRBV6-4 and J usage is TRBJ1-4; 9 nucleotides agree with TRBD1. The germline gives CDR1 MRHNA, CDR2 SNTAGT. CDR3 length equals 13 residues. The V and J ends lost 6 bases and 8 bases, in that order; junction bases with no gene match: 4.

The rearrangement links TRBV11-1 to TRBJ1-4; a possible D gene is TRBD1 (6 bases). The CDR3 sequence is 15 residues long. Germline V gene lookup returns CDR1 SGHAT and CDR2 FQDESV (reference sequence). V lost 5 bases to trimming and J lost 7 bases, with 17 bases between them. CDR3 nucleotides: TGTGCCAGCAGCCTTAGGCCCAGGGGAGGTGAAAAACTGTTTTTT. Translating gives CASSLRPRGGEKLFF.

This sequence joins TRBV28 and TRBJ1-2; no definite D call. There are 12 residues in the CDR3. Trimming cost V 2 bases and J 6 bases, with 7 bases left between them. The germline gives CDR1 MDHEN, CDR2 SYDVKM. CDR3 DNA: TGTGCCAGCAGTTTACGGTGGGATGGCTACACCTTC. It encodes CASSLRWDGYTF.

The chain uses TRBV7-2 and TRBJ2-7; D may be TRBD2 (6 bases). This CDR3 comprises 15 residues. Germline assignment: CDR1 SGHTA and CDR2 FQGNSA. Trimming shortened V by 1 base and J by 2 bases, and 12 bases separated the two germline ends. CDR3: CASSLGDWTTYEQYF. For the CDR3, the DNA is TGTGCCAGCAGCTTAGGGGACTGGACTACCTACGAGCAGTACTTC.

The chain is built from TRBV5-4 and TRBJ2-5; D is undetermined. The length of the CDR3 is 14 residues. Germline V lookup: CDR1 SGHNT, CDR2 YYREEE (reference sequence). Trimming stripped 0 bases from V and 5 bases from J, with 11 bases between. This CDR3 reads CASSLESTPETQYF. For the CDR3, the DNA is TGTGCCAGCAGCTTGGAATCCACCCCTGAGACCCAGTACTTC.

The genes are TRBV5-1 and TRBJ1-3, with D perhaps matching TRBD1 (5 bases). This CDR3 comprises 15 residues. Germline-derived CDR1 and CDR2 are SGHRS and YFSETQ. V was pared by 7 bases and J by 0 bases, with 14 bases between. The CDR3 bases are TGCGCCAGCCGGCGATCCGGGACCTCTGGAAACACCATATATTTT. It encodes CASRRSGTSGNTIYF.